This T cell receptor beta chain comes out of a study of blood T cell repertoires in COVID-19. Study at large: The samples span acute and convalescent COVID-19 from the United States, Italy and Spain.

Authors' methods: Cell counts per sample came from amplifying reference gene primers. Sequencing used immunoSEQ multiplex PCR; TCRdb keeps in-frame clones, though not all of them. The V and J calls and clone size were taken over from that table, and D and trimming were inferred from the DNA. The repertoire includes 300,000 to 400,000 clones, roughly 90% of them detected once, and 0.9% to 1% sits in the top ten. The ends were cut back, 3 bases at V and 1 base at J, with 18 bases in the middle. In germline, CDR1 is SQVTM, CDR2 ANQGSEA. The CDR3 has 16 residues. Cohort assignment relied on participant-reported clinical history.

The J gene is TRBJ1-1, the V gene TRBV29-1; D may be TRBD1 (5 bases). The clonotype comes from a woman aged 25 to 39 with acute COVID-19. The source material was PBMCs or T cells enriched from blood (not recorded which). The CDR3 is CSVDDNGGWENTEAFF. The CDR3 DNA reads TGCAGCGTTGACGACAACGGGGGATGGGAGAACACTGAAGCTTTCTTT.